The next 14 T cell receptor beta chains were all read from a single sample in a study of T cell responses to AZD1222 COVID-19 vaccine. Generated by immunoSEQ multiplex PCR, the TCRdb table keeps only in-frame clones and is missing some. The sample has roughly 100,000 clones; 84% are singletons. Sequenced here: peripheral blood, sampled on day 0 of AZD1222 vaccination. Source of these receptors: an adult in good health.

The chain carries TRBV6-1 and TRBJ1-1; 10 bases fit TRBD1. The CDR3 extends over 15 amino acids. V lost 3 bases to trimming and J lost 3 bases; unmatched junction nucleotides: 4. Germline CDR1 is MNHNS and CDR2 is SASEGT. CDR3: CASSDQGTGDTEAFF. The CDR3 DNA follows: TGTGCCAGCAGTGATCAGGGGACAGGGGACACTGAAGCTTTCTTT.

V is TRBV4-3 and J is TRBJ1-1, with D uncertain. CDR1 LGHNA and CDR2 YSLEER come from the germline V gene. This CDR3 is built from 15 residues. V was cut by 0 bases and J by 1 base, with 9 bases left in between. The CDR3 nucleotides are TGCGCCAGCAGCCAAGATCCCGCAGGGAACACTGAAGCTTTCTTT. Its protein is CASSQDPAGNTEAFF.

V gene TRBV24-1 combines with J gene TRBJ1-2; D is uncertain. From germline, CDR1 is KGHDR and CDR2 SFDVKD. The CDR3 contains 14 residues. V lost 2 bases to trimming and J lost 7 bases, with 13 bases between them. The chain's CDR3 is CATSDWRRIGGYTF. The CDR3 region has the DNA TGTGCCACCAGTGATTGGAGACGGATTGGTGGCTACACCTTC.

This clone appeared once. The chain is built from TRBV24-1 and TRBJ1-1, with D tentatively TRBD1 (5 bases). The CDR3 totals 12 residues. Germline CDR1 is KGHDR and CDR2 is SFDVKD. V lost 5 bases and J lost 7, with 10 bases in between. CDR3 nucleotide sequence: TGTGCCACCAGTGGGGGACGCAATGAAGCTTTCTTT. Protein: CATSGGRNEAFF.

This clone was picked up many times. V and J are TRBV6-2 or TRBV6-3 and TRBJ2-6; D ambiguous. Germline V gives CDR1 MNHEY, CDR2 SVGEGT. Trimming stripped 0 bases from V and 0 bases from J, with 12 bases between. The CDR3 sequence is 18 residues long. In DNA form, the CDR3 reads TGTGCCAGCAGTTACTCGTGGGCAGTCGGCTCTGGGGCCAACGTCCTGACTTTC. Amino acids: CASSYSWAVGSGANVLTF.

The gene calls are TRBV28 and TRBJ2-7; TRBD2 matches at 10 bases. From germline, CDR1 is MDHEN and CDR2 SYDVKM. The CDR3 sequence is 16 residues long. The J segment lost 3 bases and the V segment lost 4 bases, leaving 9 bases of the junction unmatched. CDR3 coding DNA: TGTGCCAGCAGTTCCCCGGGTAGCGGGAGGTTCTACGAGCAGTACTTC. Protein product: CASSSPGSGRFYEQYF. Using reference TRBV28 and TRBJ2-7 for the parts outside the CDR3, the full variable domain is DVKVTQSSRYLVKRTGEKVFLECVQDMDHENMFWYRQDPGLGLRLIYFSYDVKMKEKGDIPEGYSVSREKKERFSLILESASTNQTSMYLCASSSPGSGRFYEQYFGPGTRLTVT.

Here the CDR3 reads CASGQGTEAFF. The CDR3 region has the DNA TGTGCCAGCGGACAGGGGACTGAAGCTTTCTTT. The chain combines TRBV2 with TRBJ1-1; 9 nucleotides match TRBD1. J lost 5 bases, V lost 8 bases, and 0 bases had no gene match. The CDR3 spans 11 residues. Germline values: CDR1 SNHLY, CDR2 FYNNEI.

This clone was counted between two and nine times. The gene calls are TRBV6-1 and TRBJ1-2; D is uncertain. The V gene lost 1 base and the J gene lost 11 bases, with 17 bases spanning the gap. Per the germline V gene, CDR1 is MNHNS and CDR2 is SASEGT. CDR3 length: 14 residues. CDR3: CASSEEARVKQYTF. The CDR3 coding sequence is TGTGCCAGCAGTGAAGAGGCTCGGGTCAAACAATACACCTTC.

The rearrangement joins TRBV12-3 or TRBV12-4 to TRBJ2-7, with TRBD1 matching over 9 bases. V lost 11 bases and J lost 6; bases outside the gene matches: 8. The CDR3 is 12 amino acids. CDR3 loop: CASGQGVTEQYF. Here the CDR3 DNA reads TGTGCCTCGGGACAGGGCGTCACCGAGCAGTACTTC.

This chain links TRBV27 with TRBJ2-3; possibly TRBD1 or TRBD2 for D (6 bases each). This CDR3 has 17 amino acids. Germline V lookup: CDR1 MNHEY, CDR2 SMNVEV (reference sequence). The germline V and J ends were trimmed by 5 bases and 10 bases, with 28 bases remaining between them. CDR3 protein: CASSPMSGTTGGAAQYF. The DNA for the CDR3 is TGTGCCAGCAGTCCCATGTCTGGGACAACCGGCGGGGCTGCGCAGTATTTT.

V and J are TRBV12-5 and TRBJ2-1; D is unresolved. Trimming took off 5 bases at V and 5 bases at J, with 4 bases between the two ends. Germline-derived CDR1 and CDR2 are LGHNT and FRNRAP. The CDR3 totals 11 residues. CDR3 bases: TGTGCTAGTGGTATAAACAATGAGCAGTTCTTC. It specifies CASGINNEQFF.

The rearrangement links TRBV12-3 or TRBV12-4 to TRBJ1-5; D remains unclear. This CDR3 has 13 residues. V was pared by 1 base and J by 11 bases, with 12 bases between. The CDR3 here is CASSLGRRNSQHF. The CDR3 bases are TGTGCCAGCAGTTTAGGGAGACGGAACTCCCAGCATTTT.

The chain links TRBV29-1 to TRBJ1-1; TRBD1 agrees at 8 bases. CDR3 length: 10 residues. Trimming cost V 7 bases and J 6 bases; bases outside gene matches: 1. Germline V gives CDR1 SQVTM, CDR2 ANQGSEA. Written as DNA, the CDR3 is TGCAGCGCGGGACAGGCTGAAGCTTTCTTT. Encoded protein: CSAGQAEAFF.

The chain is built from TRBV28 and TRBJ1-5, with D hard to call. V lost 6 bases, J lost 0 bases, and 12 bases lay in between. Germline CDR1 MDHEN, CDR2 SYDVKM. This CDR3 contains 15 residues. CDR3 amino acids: CASRRRSHSNQPQHF. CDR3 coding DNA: TGTGCCAGCAGGCGACGATCGCATAGCAATCAGCCCCAGCATTTT.